These 18 T cell receptor beta chains were all obtained from the same sample, sequenced in a study of CD8 T cells in ankylosing spondylitis. MiXCR, applied by TCRdb to the 5' RACE reads, yields one record per CDR3 protein. This sample has more than 150,000 distinct CDR3 sequences; approximately 18% occur once, and the top ten carry 4.3%. The specimen was blood, either unsorted or a sorted T cell fraction (not recorded which). The receptors originated from a male donor aged 5-29 years with ankylosing spondylitis or in good health (not recorded which).

In its sample, this clonotype was seen many times. The V and J genes are TRBV10-3 and TRBJ2-1; TRBD2 matches 8 bases. From germline, CDR1 is ENHRY and CDR2 SYGVKD. With V trimmed by 4 bases and J by 5 bases, 10 bases remained unmatched. The length of the CDR3 is 16 residues. The CDR3 coding sequence is TGTGCCATCAGTGCCCCAGCGGGAGAATGGGACAATGAGCAGTTCTTC. Translated, it gives CAISAPAGEWDNEQFF.

This clonotype was seen ten or more times. The rearrangement links TRBV3-1 to TRBJ2-1; possible D gene TRBD1, 6 bases. The CDR3 contains 16 residues. Trimming pared 1 base from V and 7 bases from J, leaving 17 bases between. Germline CDR1 LGHDT, CDR2 YNNKEL (reference sequence). Written as DNA, the CDR3 is TGTGCCAGCAGCCAAGGTTTTGGGACCAGGGGTAATGAGCAGTTCTTC. This gives the protein CASSQGFGTRGNEQFF.

This clonotype has a count of ten or more. J is TRBJ2-5 and V is TRBV29-1; D uncertain. Trimming pared 3 bases from V and 1 base from J, leaving 12 bases between. The CDR3 sequence is 14 residues long. Germline-derived CDR1 and CDR2 are SQVTM and ANQGSEA. In DNA form, the CDR3 reads TGCAGCGTTGAGGGAAGATTGAGCCAAGAGACCCAGTACTTC. It is translated as CSVEGRLSQETQYF. Supplemented by reference TRBV29-1 and TRBJ2-5, the full variable domain reads SAVISQKPSRDICQRGTSLTIQCQVDSQVTMMFWYRQQPGQSLTLIATANQGSEATYESGFVIDKFPISRPNLTFSTLTVSNMSPEDSSIYLCSVEGRLSQETQYFGPGTRLLVL.

The rearrangement joins TRBV6-5 to TRBJ1-1, with a tentative D call TRBD1 (5 bases). The CDR3 totals 12 residues. CDR1 and CDR2 (germline): MNHEY, SVGAGI. V was trimmed by 8 bases and J by 4 bases, leaving 11 bases between them. CDR3 nucleotides: TGTGCCAGCCGGCAGGGAGGCACTGAAGCTTTCTTT. This gives the protein CASRQGGTEAFF.

At least ten counts were recorded for this clonotype. The chain couples TRBV20-1 to TRBJ1-5; D possibly corresponds to TRBD1 (6 bases). This CDR3 contains 13 residues. V was shortened by 4 bases and J by 4 bases, with 11 bases between the two germline ends. CDR1 and CDR2 (germline): DFQATT, SNEGSKA (reference sequence). CDR3 sequence reads: CSATGQHNQPQHF. In DNA, the CDR3 is TGCAGTGCTACAGGACAGCATAATCAGCCCCAGCATTTT.

The sample holds many counts of this clonotype. The rearrangement joins TRBV12-3 or TRBV12-4 to TRBJ2-2, with D uncertain. Trimming left V 6 bases short and J 1 base short, with 12 bases between. The CDR3 loop spans 15 amino acids. This CDR3 is CASSFVLMNTGELFF. The CDR3 bases are TGTGCCAGCAGCTTCGTACTCATGAACACCGGGGAGCTGTTTTTT.

The chain couples TRBV20-1 to TRBJ2-5; D ambiguous. Germline V gene sequence: CDR1 DFQATT, CDR2 SNEGSKA (reference sequence). V was shortened by 4 bases and J by 2 bases, with 2 bases between the two germline ends. This CDR3 has 10 residues. This CDR3 is CSAIQETQYF. CDR3 DNA sequence: TGCAGTGCTATACAAGAGACCCAGTACTTC.

In this sample, this clonotype turned up many times. The chain has TRBV20-1 and TRBJ2-3; no firm D call. This CDR3 comprises 13 residues. CDR1 and CDR2 (germline): DFQATT, SNEGSKA (reference sequence). V lost 6 bases and J 1 base, leaving 11 bases between the germline ends. In DNA form, the CDR3 reads TGCAGTGCCCCGGGTTCCCGCACAGATACGCAGTATTTT. The encoded protein is CSAPGSRTDTQYF.

V usage is TRBV25-1 and J usage is TRBJ2-1, with TRBD1 identical over 9 bases. The V segment lost 0 bases and the J segment 6 bases; nucleotides outside the gene matches: 6. This CDR3 has 16 residues. In germline, CDR1 is MGHDK, CDR2 SYGVNS. CDR3 coding DNA: TGTGCCAGCAGTGAATATGGGGGACAGGGACGCAATGAGCAGTTCTTC. Translating gives CASSEYGGQGRNEQFF.

This clonotype occurred a few times. This chain joins TRBV29-1 and TRBJ2-7; D is unclear. The CDR3 has 12 amino acids. Trimming took off 7 bases at V and 2 bases at J, with 12 bases between the two ends. Germline CDR1 and CDR2: SQVTM and ANQGSEA. This chain's CDR3 is CSARTSPYEQYF. The CDR3 coding sequence is TGCAGCGCCCGAACCTCTCCCTACGAGCAGTACTTC.

This clonotype was counted at least ten times. The V gene is TRBV6-5, the J gene TRBJ2-7; D is possibly TRBD1 or TRBD2 (5 bases each). Germline V gives CDR1 MNHEY, CDR2 SVGAGI. V dropped 4 bases and J dropped 4 bases, with 11 bases sitting between them. The CDR3 is 13 residues long. CDR3: CASSSWDGYEQYV. CDR3 coding DNA: TGTGCCAGCAGTTCATGGGACGGTTACGAGCAGTACGTC.

In this sample, this clonotype turned up a few times. This chain links TRBV7-6 with TRBJ2-3, with D tentatively TRBD2 (6 bases). The germline CDR1 and CDR2 sequences are SGHVS and FNYEAQ. The V end was cut by 2 bases, the J end by 6 bases, with 15 bases between. There are 15 residues in the CDR3. DNA for the CDR3: TGTGCCAGCAGCTTAAGTACGGGGAGGATGGATACGCAGTATTTT. Protein: CASSLSTGRMDTQYF.

This clonotype appeared many times. This chain uses TRBV4-3 with TRBJ1-5, with D hard to call. Germline CDR1 LGHNA, CDR2 YSLEER. The V and J ends lost 1 base and 2 bases respectively, with 6 bases between them. There are 14 residues in the CDR3. The CDR3 region has the DNA TGCGCCAGCAGCCAAGTCGGAGGCAATCAGCCCCAGCATTTT. Protein sequence: CASSQVGGNQPQHF.

The table lists this clonotype with many counts. The chain couples TRBV7-2 to TRBJ2-7; TRBD2 agrees at 10 bases. This CDR3 region has 13 residues. J gave up 3 bases and V 4 bases, and 0 bases lay outside the gene matches. Per germline, CDR1 SGHTA and CDR2 FQGNSA. CDR3 DNA sequence: TGTGCCAGCAGCTGGACTAGCGGCTACGAGCAGTACGTC. This translates into CASSWTSGYEQYV.

This clonotype showed up many times. This chain links TRBV12-3 or TRBV12-4 with TRBJ2-5; D is possibly TRBD2 (6 bases). The V end lost 5 bases, the J end lost 0 bases, and 16 bases lay between the germline ends. This CDR3 is 16 amino acids long. The DNA for the CDR3 is TGTGCCAGCAGTCCCGCGGGACGTACAGACCAAGAGACCCAGTACTTC. This codes for CASSPAGRTDQETQYF.

This clonotype was seen ten or more times. This sequence joins TRBV27 and TRBJ1-3; unclear D gene. Germline V gene sequence: CDR1 MNHEY, CDR2 SMNVEV (reference sequence). V was cut by 6 bases and J by 3 bases, with 9 bases left in between. This CDR3 has 13 residues. CDR3 amino acids: CASRRVGGNTIYF. The DNA for the CDR3 is TGTGCCAGCAGGAGGGTGGGTGGAAACACCATATATTTT.

This clonotype was seen many times. The chain links TRBV20-1 to TRBJ1-1; maybe TRBD1 (5 bases). With 0 bases removed from V and 4 bases from J, the gap between germline ends came to 15 bases. CDR3 size: 15 residues. The germline CDR1 and CDR2 sequences are DFQATT and SNEGSKA (reference sequence). DNA of the CDR3: TGCAGTGCTAGAGATCGCGGGGACGTGGGCACTGAAGCTTTCTTT. Protein product: CSARDRGDVGTEAFF.

This clonotype was counted ten times or more. This chain uses TRBV7-2 with TRBJ2-3; the D gene is possibly TRBD1 (6 bases). The CDR3 has 15 residues. Trimming pared 0 bases from V and 0 bases from J, leaving 7 bases between. From germline, CDR1 is SGHTA and CDR2 FQGNSA. This CDR3 is CASSLAQGSTDTQYF. The CDR3 DNA reads as TGTGCCAGCAGCTTAGCGCAGGGGAGCACAGATACGCAGTATTTT.